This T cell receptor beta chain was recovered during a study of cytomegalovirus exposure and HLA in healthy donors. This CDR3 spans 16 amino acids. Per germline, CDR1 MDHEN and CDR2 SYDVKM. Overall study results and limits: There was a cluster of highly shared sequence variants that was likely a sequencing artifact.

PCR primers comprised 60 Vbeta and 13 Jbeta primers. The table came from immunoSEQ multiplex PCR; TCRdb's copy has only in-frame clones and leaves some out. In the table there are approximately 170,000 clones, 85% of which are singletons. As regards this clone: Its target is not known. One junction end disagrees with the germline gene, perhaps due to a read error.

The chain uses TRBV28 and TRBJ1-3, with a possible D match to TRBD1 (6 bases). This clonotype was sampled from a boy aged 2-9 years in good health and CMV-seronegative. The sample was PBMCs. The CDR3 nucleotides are TGTGCCGGCAGTTTTACGGGCACAGGGACTGGAAACACCATATATTTT. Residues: CAGSFTGTGTGNTIYF.